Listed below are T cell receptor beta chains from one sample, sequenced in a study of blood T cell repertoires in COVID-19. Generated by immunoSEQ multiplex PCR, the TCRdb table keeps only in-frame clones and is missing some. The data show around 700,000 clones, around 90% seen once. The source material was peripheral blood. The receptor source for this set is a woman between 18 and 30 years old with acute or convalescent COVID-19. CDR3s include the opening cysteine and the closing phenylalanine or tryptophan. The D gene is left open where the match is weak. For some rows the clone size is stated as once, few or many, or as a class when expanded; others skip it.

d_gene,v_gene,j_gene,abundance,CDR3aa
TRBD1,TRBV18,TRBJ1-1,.,CASSPRDRGGNTEAFF
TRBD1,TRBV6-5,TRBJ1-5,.,CASNLRQGTDQPQHF
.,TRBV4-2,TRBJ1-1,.,CASSQDALRGEGTEAFF
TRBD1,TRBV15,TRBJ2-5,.,CATSRVPQGSLETQYF
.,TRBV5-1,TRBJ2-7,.,CASSLQGRGEQYF
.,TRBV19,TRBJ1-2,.,CASQREDYGYTF
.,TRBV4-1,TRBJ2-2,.,CASSQVAGAHGELFF
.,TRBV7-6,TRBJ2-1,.,CASSLRGQPTNEQFF
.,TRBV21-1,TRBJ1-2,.,CASSNYCLYGYTF
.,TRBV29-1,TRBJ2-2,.,CSVEPLLANTGELFF
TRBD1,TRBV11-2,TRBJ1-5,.,CASSSDRAQPQHF
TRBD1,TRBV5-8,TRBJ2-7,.,CASSLKTGGEQYF
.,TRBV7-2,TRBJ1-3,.,CASSRKALGDNSGNTIYF
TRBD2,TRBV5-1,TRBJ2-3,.,CASSGGGGTDTQYF
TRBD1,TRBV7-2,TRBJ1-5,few,CASSFSRDRGRGSNQPQHF
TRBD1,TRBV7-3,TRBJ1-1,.,CASSLNTGGDTEAFF
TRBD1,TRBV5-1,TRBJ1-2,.,CASSYYRDRVYYGYTF
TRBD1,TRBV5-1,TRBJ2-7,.,CASSYGDRGGEQYF
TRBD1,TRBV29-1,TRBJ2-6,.,CSVGDRGRVGANVLTF
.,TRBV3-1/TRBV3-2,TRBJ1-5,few,CASSQEGGGHQPQHF
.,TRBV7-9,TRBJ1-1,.,CASSLVRPEAFF
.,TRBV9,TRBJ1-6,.,CASSPLNSPLHF
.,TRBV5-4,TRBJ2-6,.,CASSSGSGANVLTF
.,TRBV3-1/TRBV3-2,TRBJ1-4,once,CASSQDGDSNEKLFF
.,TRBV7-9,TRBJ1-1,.,CASSLGWDRDKAFF
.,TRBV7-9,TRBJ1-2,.,CASSSTGRPNYGYTF
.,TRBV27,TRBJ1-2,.,CASSLSPPGAGYGYTF
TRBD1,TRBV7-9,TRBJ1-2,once,CASSPQGGDGYTF
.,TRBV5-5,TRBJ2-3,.,CASSLDSPFTDTQYF
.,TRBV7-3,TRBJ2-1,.,CASSGRGPYNEQFF
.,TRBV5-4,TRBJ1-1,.,CASSLGQMNTEAFF
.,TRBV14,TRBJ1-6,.,CASSLTGTLYSPLHF